This section outlines one T cell receptor (beta chain) sequence together with its context. The data belong to a study of blood T cell repertoires in COVID-19. Using immunoSEQ multiplex PCR, the repertoire was profiled, and TCRdb retains in-frame clones only, with some absent. The sample has some 250,000 clones; approximately 83% are singletons. From germline, CDR1 is SEHNR and CDR2 FQNEAQ (reference sequence). There are 14 residues in the CDR3. V trimming: 5 bases; J trimming: 5 bases; junction bases outside the gene matches: 1. V and J are TRBV7-9 and TRBJ1-5, with 12 bases fitting TRBD1. Sequencing was carried out using peripheral blood. The sequence derives from a woman aged 25 to 39 who had recovered from COVID-19. CDR3 DNA: TGTGCCAGCAGCGGGACAGGGGGCGATCAGCCCCAGCATTTT. It encodes CASSGTGGDQPQHF.